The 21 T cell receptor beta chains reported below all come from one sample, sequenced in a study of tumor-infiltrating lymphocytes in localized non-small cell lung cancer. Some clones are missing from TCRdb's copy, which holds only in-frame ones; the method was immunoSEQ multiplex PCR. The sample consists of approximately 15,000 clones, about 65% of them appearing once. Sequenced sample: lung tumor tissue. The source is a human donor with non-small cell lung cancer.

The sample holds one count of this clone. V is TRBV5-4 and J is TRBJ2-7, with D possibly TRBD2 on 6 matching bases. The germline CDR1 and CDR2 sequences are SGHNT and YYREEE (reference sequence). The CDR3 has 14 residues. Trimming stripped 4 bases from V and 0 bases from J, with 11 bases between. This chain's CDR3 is CASSIWGLSYEQYF. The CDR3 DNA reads TGTGCCAGCAGCATCTGGGGACTCTCCTACGAGCAGTACTTC.

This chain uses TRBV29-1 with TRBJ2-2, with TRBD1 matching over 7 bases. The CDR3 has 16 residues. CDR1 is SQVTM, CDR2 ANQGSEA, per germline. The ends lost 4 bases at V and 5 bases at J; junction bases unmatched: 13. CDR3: CSVGTSKGAGTGELFF. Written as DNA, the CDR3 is TGCAGCGTTGGGACGTCAAAGGGGGCGGGTACCGGGGAGCTGTTTTTT.

The CDR3 sequence is CAWSVTGEGTEAFF. The DNA of the CDR3 is TGTGCCTGGAGTGTAACTGGGGAGGGCACTGAAGCTTTCTTT. V is TRBV30 and J is TRBJ1-1; D remains unclear. Germline lookup yields CDR1 GTSNPN and CDR2 SVGIG (reference sequence). The CDR3 length is 14 residues. V lost 0 bases and J 4 bases, leaving 12 bases between the germline ends.

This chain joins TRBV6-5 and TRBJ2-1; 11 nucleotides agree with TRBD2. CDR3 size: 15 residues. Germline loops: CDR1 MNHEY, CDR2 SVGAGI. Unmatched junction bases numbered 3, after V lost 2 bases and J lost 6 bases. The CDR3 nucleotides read TGTGCCAGCAGTTACGCTAGCGGGAGGAGCAATGAGCAGTTCTTC. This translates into CASSYASGRSNEQFF.

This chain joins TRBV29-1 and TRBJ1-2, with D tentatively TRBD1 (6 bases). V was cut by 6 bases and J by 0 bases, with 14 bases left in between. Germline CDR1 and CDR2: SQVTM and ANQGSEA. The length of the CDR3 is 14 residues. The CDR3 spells CSVGGRQANYGYTF. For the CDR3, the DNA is TGCAGCGTCGGGGGCAGGCAAGCTAACTATGGCTACACCTTC.

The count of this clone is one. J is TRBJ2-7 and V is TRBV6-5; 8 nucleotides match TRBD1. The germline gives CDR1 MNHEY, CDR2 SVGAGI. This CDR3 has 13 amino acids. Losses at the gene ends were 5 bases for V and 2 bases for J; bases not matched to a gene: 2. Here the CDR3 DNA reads TGTGCCAGCAGTCGGGACAGGCCCTACGAGCAGTACTTC. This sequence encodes CASSRDRPYEQYF.

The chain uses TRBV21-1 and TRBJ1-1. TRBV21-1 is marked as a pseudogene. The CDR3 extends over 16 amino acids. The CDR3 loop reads CASSKARGKMNTEAFF. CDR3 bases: TGTGCCAGCAGCAAAGCGCGGGGGAAGATGAACACTGAAGCTTTCTTT.

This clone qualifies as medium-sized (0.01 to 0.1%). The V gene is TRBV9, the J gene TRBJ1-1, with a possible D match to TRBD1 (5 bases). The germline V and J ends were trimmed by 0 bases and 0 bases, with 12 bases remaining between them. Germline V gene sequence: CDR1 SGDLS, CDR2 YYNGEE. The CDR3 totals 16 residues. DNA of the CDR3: TGTGCCAGCAGCGTAGGGGAGGGGCGAGTGAACACTGAAGCTTTCTTT. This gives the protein CASSVGEGRVNTEAFF.

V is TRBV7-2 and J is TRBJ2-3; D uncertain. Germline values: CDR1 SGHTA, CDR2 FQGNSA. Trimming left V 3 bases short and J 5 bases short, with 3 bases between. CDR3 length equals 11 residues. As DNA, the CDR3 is TGTGCCAGCAGCTTTGGAGATACGCAGTATTTT. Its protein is CASSFGDTQYF.

The CDR3 nucleotides are TGTGCCTGTGGAGTGACAACTAATGAAAAACTGTTTTTT. It specifies CACGVTTNEKLFF. This chain connects TRBV30 to TRBJ1-4; D is uncertain. V was clipped by 6 bases and J by 0 bases, with 8 bases between them. The CDR3 contains 13 residues. From germline, CDR1 is GTSNPN and CDR2 SVGIG (reference sequence).

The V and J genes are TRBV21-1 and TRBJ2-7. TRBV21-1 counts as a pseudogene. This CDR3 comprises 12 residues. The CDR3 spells CASSKRPYEQYF. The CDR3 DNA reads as TGTGCCAGCAGCAAAAGACCCTACGAGCAGTACTTC.

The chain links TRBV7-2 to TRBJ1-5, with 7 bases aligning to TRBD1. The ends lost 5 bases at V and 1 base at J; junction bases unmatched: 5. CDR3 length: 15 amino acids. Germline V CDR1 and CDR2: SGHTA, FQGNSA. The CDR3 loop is CASSLQQGSNQPQHF. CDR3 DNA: TGTGCCAGCAGCCTGCAACAGGGGAGCAATCAGCCCCAGCATTTT.

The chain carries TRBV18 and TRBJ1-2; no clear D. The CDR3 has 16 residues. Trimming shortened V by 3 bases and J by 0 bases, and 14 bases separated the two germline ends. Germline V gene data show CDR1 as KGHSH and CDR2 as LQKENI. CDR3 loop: CASSPQSRSANYGYTF. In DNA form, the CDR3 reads TGTGCCAGCTCACCCCAGTCCCGATCCGCTAACTATGGCTACACCTTC. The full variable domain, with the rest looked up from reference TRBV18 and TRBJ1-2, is NAGVMQNPRHLVRRRGQEARLRCSPMKGHSHVYWYRQLPEEGLKFMVYLQKENIIDESGMPKERFSAEFPKEGPSILRIQQVVRGDSAAYFCASSPQSRSANYGYTFGSGTRLTVV.

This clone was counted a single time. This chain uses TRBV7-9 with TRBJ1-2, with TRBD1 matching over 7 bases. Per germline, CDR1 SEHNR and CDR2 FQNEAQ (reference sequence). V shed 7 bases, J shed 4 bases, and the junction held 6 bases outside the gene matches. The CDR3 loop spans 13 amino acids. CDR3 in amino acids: CASNQGGIYGYTF. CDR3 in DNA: TGTGCCAGCAACCAGGGGGGTATCTATGGCTACACCTTC.

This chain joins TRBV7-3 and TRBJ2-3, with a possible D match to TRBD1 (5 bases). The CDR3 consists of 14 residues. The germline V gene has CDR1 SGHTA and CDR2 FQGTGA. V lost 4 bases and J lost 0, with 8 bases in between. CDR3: CASSWGASTDTQYF. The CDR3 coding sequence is TGTGCCAGCAGCTGGGGCGCTAGCACAGATACGCAGTATTTT.

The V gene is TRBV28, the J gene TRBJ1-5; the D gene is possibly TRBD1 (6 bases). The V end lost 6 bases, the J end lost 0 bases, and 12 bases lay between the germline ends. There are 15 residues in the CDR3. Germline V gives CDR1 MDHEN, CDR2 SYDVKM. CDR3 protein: CASRLGDTSNQPQHF. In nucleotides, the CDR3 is TGTGCCAGCAGATTAGGGGACACTAGCAATCAGCCCCAGCATTTT. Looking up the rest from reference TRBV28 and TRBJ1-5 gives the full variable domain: DVKVTQSSRYLVKRTGEKVFLECVQDMDHENMFWYRQDPGLGLRLIYFSYDVKMKEKGDIPEGYSVSREKKERFSLILESASTNQTSMYLCASRLGDTSNQPQHFGDGTRLSIL.

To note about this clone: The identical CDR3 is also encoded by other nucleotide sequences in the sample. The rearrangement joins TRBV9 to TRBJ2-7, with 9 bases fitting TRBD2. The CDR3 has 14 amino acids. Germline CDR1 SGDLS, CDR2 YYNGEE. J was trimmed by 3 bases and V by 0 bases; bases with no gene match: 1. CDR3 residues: CASSVGLADYEQYF. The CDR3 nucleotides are TGTGCCAGCAGCGTAGGACTAGCGGACTACGAGCAGTACTTC.

The CDR3: CAWSFEGRGRGYTF. The CDR3 coding sequence is TGTGCCTGGAGTTTTGAAGGGCGGGGAAGGGGCTACACCTTC. The chain employs TRBV30 and TRBJ1-2; D uncertain. The CDR3 has 14 residues. Germline CDR1 and CDR2: GTSNPN and SVGIG (reference sequence). V lost 2 bases to trimming and J lost 8 bases, with 18 bases between them.

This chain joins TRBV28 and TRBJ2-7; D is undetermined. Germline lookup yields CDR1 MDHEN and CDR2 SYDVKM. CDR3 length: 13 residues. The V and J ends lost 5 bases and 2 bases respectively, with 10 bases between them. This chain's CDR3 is CASSRGPTYEQYF. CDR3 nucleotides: TGTGCCAGCAGTCGAGGACCGACCTACGAGCAGTACTTC.

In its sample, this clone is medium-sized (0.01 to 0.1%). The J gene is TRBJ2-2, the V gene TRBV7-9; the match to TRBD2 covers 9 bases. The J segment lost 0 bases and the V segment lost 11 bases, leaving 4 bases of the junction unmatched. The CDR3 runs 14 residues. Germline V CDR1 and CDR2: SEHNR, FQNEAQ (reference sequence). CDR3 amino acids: CAGLAIANTGELFF. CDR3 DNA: TGTGCCGGACTAGCGATCGCGAACACCGGGGAGCTGTTTTTT.

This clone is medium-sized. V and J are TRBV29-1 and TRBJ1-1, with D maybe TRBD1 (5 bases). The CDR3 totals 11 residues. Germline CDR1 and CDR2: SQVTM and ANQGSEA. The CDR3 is CGGFGNTEAFF. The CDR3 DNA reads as TGCGGGGGGTTTGGGAACACTGAAGCTTTCTTT.